The T cell receptor (beta chain) under discussion was sequenced for a study of T-cell memory formation after mild COVID-19. The germline V gene has CDR1 SNHLY and CDR2 FYNNEI. V lost 3 bases and J 4 bases, leaving 7 bases between the germline ends. The CDR3 contains 13 residues. TCRdb passed the 5' RACE reads through MiXCR, listing each CDR3 protein once. The sample records roughly 550,000 distinct CDR3 sequences, roughly 22% being singletons. Many counts were recorded for this clonotype. This receptor was obtained from an adult woman who had mild COVID-19 (a few samples of this study predate the infection). Cell type and time point are not known. Sample: PBMCs or a T cell subset sorted from them (not recorded which). The chain has TRBV2 and TRBJ2-1; possible D gene TRBD2, 6 bases. DNA for the CDR3: TGTGCCAGCAGTGAGGGAGGTTACAATGAGCAGTTCTTC. Protein product: CASSEGGYNEQFF.